Listed below are T cell receptor beta chains from one sample, sequenced in a study of glioma-infiltrating T cells. MiXCR, applied by TCRdb to the multiplex PCR reads, yields one record per CDR3 protein. Of 15,000 to 20,000 distinct CDR3 sequences in the sample, 58% were seen once. The sequenced sample was glioma tissue, nonneoplastic brain tissue, or PBMCs (not recorded which). Source of these receptors: a human donor with low-grade glioma or glioblastoma, undergoing nonglioma brain surgery, or in good health (not recorded which). CDR3s include the opening cysteine and the closing phenylalanine or tryptophan. Each record gives: clone size, J gene, D gene, V gene, CDR3 protein, CDR3 DNA. The D gene is left open where the match is weak. Size tells how often a clone was seen (once, few, many) or the class of an expanded clone, and some rows leave it out.

. TRBJ1-5 . TRBV6-6 CASSYSIELNQPQHF TGTGCCAGCAGTTACTCAATAGAACTTAATCAGCCCCAGCATTTT
many TRBJ2-1 . TRBV6-4 CASRRQGRGEQFF TGTGCCAGCAGGAGACAGGGGAGGGGTGAGCAGTTCTTC
medium-sized TRBJ1-5 . TRBV28 CASRPGSQPQHF TGTGCCAGCAGACCCGGGAGCCAGCCCCAGCATTTT
. TRBJ2-1 . TRBV20-1 CSARDSIYNEQFF TGCAGTGCTCGGGACTCAATTTACAATGAGCAGTTCTTC
. TRBJ2-1 . TRBV24-1 CATSDPTRRNEQFF TGTGCCACCAGTGACCCCACGAGGAGGAATGAGCAGTTCTTC
. TRBJ2-1 TRBD1 TRBV10-3 CAIAGGTGGNEQFF TGTGCCATCGCGGGCGGGACAGGGGGCAATGAGCAGTTCTTC
. TRBJ2-1 TRBD1 TRBV7-2 CASTVQGAYNEQFF TGTGCCAGCACCGTTCAGGGGGCATACAATGAGCAGTTCTTC
. TRBJ1-5 . TRBV20-1 CSASGGTQPQHF TGCAGTGCTAGCGGGGGGACCCAGCCCCAGCATTTT
few TRBJ2-7 . TRBV6-1 CASSSRDNAYEQYF TGTGCCAGCAGTTCCCGGGACAACGCCTACGAGCAGTACTTC
. TRBJ1-1 . TRBV20-1 CSATVPGNTEAFF TGCAGTGCTACAGTCCCAGGGAACACTGAAGCTTTCTTT
. TRBJ2-7 . TRBV6-5 CASSRTVFYEQYF TGTGCCAGCAGTCGGACAGTCTTCTACGAGCAGTACTTC
. TRBJ1-1 . TRBV25-1 CASRKEGVPNTEAFF TGTGCCAGCAGAAAGGAGGGGGTCCCGAACACTGAAGCTTTCTTT
. TRBJ2-3 . TRBV6-2/TRBV6-3 CASSYRGLRTDTQYF TGTGCCAGCAGTTACAGGGGACTCCGCACAGATACGCAGTATTTT
few TRBJ1-1 TRBD1 TRBV20-1 CSAISGTGSLNTEAFF TGCAGTGCCATCTCCGGGACAGGGTCTCTAAACACTGAAGCTTTCTTT
. TRBJ2-5 . TRBV20-1 CSARGETSYQETQYF TGCAGTGCTAGAGGCGAAACTAGTTATCAAGAGACCCAGTACTTC
many TRBJ2-3 TRBD1 TRBV4-1 CASSPGDRPPDTQYF TGCGCCAGCAGCCCAGGGGACAGGCCTCCAGATACGCAGTATTTT
medium-sized TRBJ2-1 . TRBV28 CASSFRGSRYNEQFF TGTGCCAGCAGTTTTCGCGGCTCCCGATACAATGAGCAGTTCTTC
large TRBJ1-1 TRBD1 TRBV20-1 CSQGDTMNTEAFF TGCAGCCAGGGGGATACGATGAACACTGAAGCTTTCTTT
. TRBJ2-7 . TRBV20-1 CSARDWSTAAYEQYF TGCAGTGCTAGAGACTGGAGTACTGCGGCCTACGAGCAGTACTTC
. TRBJ1-1 . TRBV7-2 CASSLGPLNTEAFF TGTGCCAGCAGCTTAGGGCCCCTGAACACTGAAGCTTTCTTT
few TRBJ1-2 TRBD1 TRBV6-6 CASSYSGQAYGYTF TGTGCCAGCAGTTACTCAGGACAGGCTTATGGCTACACCTTC
. TRBJ1-5 . TRBV4-1 CASSQEVREFHQPQHF TGCGCCAGCAGCCAAGAAGTCAGGGAATTCCATCAGCCCCAGCATTTT
. TRBJ2-2 TRBD2 TRBV6-2/TRBV6-3 CASKEREYTGELFF TGTGCCAGCAAGGAGCGGGAGTACACCGGGGAGCTGTTTTTT
. TRBJ1-1 . TRBV24-1 CATSKDSEAFF TGTGCCACCAGTAAGGACAGTGAAGCTTTCTTT
. TRBJ1-3 . TRBV20-1 CSARTVHSGNTIYF TGCAGTGCTAGGACAGTCCACTCTGGAAACACCATATATTTT
many TRBJ2-2 . TRBV6-1 CASRRAGQKGSGELFF TGTGCCAGCAGACGAGCTGGACAGAAGGGGTCCGGGGAGCTGTTTTTT
. TRBJ1-1 TRBD1 TRBV6-6 CASSPRTGQNTEAFF TGTGCCAGCAGCCCCCGGACAGGTCAAAACACTGAAGCTTTCTTT
. TRBJ2-1 . TRBV6-2/TRBV6-3 CASRDPNNEQFF TGTGCCAGCCGGGACCCAAACAATGAGCAGTTCTTC
few TRBJ1-1 . TRBV20-1 CSARGGVTEAFF TGCAGTGCTAGAGGGGGGGTCACTGAAGCTTTCTTT
. TRBJ1-1 . TRBV10-3 CAISGDSAEAFF TGTGCCATCAGTGGAGACAGCGCTGAAGCTTTCTTT
few TRBJ2-1 TRBD2 TRBV6-1 CATSRAGSYNEQFF TGTGCCACGTCGAGAGCGGGATCCTACAATGAGCAGTTCTTC
. TRBJ1-6 . TRBV7-3 CASSLKGLDSPLHF TGTGCCAGCAGCTTAAAGGGATTGGATTCACCCCTCCACTTT
many TRBJ2-3 . TRBV19 CASSIGLADTQYF TGTGCCAGTAGTATTGGTCTCGCAGATACGCAGTATTTT
once TRBJ2-7 . TRBV20-1 CSARDLGGKTYGQYF TGCAGTGCTAGAGATCTGGGCGGAAAAACCTACGGGCAGTACTTC
. TRBJ2-3 . TRBV7-9 CASTKGTTDTQYF TGTGCCAGCACAAAGGGGACGACAGATACGCAGTATTTT
. TRBJ2-7 . TRBV20-1 CSARRGHEQYF TGCAGTGCTAGAAGGGGCCACGAGCAGTACTTC
. TRBJ1-1 . TRBV3-1 CASSRRTVDEAFF TGTGCCAGCAGCCGTCGGACAGTCGATGAAGCTTTCTTT
few TRBJ1-1 TRBD1 TRBV20-1 CSVMTGLENTEAFF TGCAGTGTCATGACAGGGCTCGAGAACACTGAAGCTTTCTTT
. TRBJ2-7 . TRBV27 CASSQTTLSYEQYF TGTGCCAGCAGTCAAACTACCCTCTCCTACGAGCAGTACTTC
. TRBJ2-6 . TRBV4-1 CASSHLSSVLTF TGCGCCAGCAGCCATCTTAGTTCCGTCCTGACTTTC
. TRBJ2-1 TRBD2 TRBV7-3 CASSLTAGTSGSNNEQFF TGTGCCAGCAGCTTAACGGCCGGGACTAGCGGTTCGAACAATGAGCAGTTCTTC
. TRBJ1-5 . TRBV29-1 CSVRTRNQPQHF TGCAGCGTGCGGACACGTAATCAGCCCCAGCATTTT
. TRBJ1-1 . TRBV18 CASSPQGLGTEAFF TGTGCCAGCTCACCACAGGGGCTGGGGACTGAAGCTTTCTTT
few TRBJ2-3 TRBD1 TRBV7-2 CASSLVGTGADTQYF TGTGCCAGCAGCTTAGTCGGGACAGGGGCAGATACGCAGTATTTT
. TRBJ2-1 TRBD2 TRBV20-1 CSARVGTSGSREQFF TGCAGTGCTAGGGTGGGGACTAGCGGATCACGGGAGCAGTTCTTC
many TRBJ1-1 . TRBV20-1 CSARVRDKLNTEAFF TGCAGTGCTAGAGTTCGGGACAAGTTGAACACTGAAGCTTTCTTT
. TRBJ2-7 . TRBV27 CASSLDTWTAYEQYF TGTGCCAGCAGTTTAGATACCTGGACAGCCTACGAGCAGTACTTC
few TRBJ1-1 . TRBV20-1 CSARLGGRVRNTEAFF TGCAGTGCTAGACTGGGGGGCAGGGTGAGGAACACTGAAGCTTTCTTT
many TRBJ2-5 . TRBV20-1 CSARDQGRAEGTQYF TGCAGTGCTAGAGATCAGGGCCGGGCCGAGGGGACCCAGTACTTC